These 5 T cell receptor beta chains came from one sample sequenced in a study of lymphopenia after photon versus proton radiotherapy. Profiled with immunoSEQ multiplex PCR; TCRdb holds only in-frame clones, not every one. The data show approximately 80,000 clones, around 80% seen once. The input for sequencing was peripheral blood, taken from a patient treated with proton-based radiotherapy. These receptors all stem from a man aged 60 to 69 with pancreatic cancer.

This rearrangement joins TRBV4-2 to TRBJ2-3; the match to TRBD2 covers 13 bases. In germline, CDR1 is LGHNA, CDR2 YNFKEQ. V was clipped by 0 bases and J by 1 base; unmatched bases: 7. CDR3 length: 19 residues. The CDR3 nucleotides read TGTGCCAGCAGCCAAGACGGGACTAGCGGGATGACGCGCACAGATACGCAGTATTTT. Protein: CASSQDGTSGMTRTDTQYF.

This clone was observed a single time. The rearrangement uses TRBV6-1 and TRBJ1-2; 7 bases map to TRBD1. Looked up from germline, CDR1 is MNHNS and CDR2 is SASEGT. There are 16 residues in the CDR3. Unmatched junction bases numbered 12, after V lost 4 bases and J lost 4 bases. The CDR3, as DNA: TGTGCCAGCAGTGCCCGGGACAGAGCAGGTAGCTATGGCTACACCTTC. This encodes CASSARDRAGSYGYTF.

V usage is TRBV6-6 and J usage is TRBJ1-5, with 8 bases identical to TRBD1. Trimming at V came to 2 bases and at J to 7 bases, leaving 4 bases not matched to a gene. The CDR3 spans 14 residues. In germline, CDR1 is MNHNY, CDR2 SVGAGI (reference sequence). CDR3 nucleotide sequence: TGTGCCAGCAGTTACCAGCCAGGGGGCCAGCCCCAGCATTTT. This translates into CASSYQPGGQPQHF.

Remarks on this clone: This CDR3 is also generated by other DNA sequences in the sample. In DNA form, the CDR3 reads TGTGCCAGCAGTTCGGGACTTCCGAACACTGAAGCTTTCTTT. It yields the protein CASSSGLPNTEAFF. The V and J genes are TRBV28 and TRBJ1-1, with D possibly TRBD1 on 5 matching bases. Between the trimmed V and J ends, which lost 4 bases and 1 base, there was a span of 10 bases. CDR3 length: 14 amino acids. The germline CDR1 and CDR2 sequences are MDHEN and SYDVKM.

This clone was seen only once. CDR3 DNA: TGTGCCTGGAGCCTAGGACAGGGGGCTATGTACAATCAGCCCCAGCATTTT. It specifies CAWSLGQGAMYNQPQHF. The chain couples TRBV30 to TRBJ1-5; 11 bases match TRBD1. Losses at the gene ends were 3 bases for V and 3 bases for J; bases not matched to a gene: 10. The length of the CDR3 is 17 residues. Germline CDR1 GTSNPN, CDR2 SVGIG (reference sequence).